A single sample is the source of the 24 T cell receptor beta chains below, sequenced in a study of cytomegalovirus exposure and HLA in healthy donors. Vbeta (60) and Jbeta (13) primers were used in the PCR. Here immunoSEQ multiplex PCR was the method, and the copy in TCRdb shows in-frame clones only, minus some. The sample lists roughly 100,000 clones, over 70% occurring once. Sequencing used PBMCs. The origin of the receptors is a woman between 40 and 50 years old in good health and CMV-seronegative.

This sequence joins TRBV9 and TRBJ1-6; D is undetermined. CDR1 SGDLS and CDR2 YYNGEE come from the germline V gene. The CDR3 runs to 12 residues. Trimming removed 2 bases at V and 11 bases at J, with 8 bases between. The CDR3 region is CASSVEHPPLHF. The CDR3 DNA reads TGTGCCAGCAGCGTGGAGCATCCACCCCTCCACTTT.

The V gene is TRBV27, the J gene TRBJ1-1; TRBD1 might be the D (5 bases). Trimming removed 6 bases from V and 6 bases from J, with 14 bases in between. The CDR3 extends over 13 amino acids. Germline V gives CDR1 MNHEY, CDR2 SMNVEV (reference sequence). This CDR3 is CASRGGSVAEAFF. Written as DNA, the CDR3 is TGTGCCAGCAGGGGGGGGTCCGTCGCTGAAGCTTTCTTT.

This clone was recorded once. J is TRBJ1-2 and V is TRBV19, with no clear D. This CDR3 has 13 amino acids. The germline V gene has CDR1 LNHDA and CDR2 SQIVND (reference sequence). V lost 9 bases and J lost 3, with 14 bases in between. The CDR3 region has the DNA TGTGCCAGCAACTCTCTTGATTACTATGGCTACACCTTC. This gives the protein CASNSLDYYGYTF. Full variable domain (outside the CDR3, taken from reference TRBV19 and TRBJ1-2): DGGITQSPKYLFRKEGQNVTLSCEQNLNHDAMYWYRQDPGQGLRLIYYSQIVNDFQKGDIAEGYSVSREKKESFPLTVTSAQKNPTAFYLCASNSLDYYGYTFGSGTRLTVV.

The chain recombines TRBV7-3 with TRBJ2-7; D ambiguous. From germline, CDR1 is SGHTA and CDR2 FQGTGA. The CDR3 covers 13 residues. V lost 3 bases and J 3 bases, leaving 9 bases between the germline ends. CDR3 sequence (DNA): TGTGCCAGCAGCTTGTACAGTGGCTACGAGCAGTACTTC. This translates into CASSLYSGYEQYF.

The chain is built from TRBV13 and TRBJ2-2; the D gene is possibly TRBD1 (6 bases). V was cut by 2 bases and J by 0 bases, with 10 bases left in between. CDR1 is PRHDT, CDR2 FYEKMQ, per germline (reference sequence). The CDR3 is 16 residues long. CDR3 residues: CASSLRTAANTGELFF. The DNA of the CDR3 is TGTGCCAGCAGCTTAAGGACAGCTGCGAACACCGGGGAGCTGTTTTTT.

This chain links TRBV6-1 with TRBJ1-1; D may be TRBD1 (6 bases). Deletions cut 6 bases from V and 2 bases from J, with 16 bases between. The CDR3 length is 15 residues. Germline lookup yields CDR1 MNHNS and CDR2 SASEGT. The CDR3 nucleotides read TGTGCCAGCAGGACGTACGGGGGGCTTAACACTGAAGCTTTCTTT. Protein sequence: CASRTYGGLNTEAFF.

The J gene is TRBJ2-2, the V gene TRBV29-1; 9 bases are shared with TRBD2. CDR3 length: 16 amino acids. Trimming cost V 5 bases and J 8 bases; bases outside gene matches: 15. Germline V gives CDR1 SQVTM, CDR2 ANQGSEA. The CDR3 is CSVSPWAGGPSGELFF. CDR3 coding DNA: TGCAGCGTTTCCCCGTGGGCGGGGGGGCCATCAGGGGAGCTGTTTTTT.

The chain's CDR3 is CASSVGQGNPEAFF. The DNA of the CDR3 is TGTGCCAGCAGCGTAGGGCAGGGTAACCCTGAAGCTTTCTTT. The chain uses TRBV9 and TRBJ1-1, with D possibly TRBD1 on 5 matching bases. The CDR3 loop spans 14 amino acids. Germline V gives CDR1 SGDLS, CDR2 YYNGEE. The V gene lost 0 bases and the J gene lost 6 bases, with 12 bases spanning the gap.

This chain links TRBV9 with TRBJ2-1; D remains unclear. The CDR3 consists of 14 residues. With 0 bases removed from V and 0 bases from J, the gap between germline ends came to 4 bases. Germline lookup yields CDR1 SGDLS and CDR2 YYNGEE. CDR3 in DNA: TGTGCCAGCAGCGTAGGGCTCTCCTACAATGAGCAGTTCTTC. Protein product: CASSVGLSYNEQFF.

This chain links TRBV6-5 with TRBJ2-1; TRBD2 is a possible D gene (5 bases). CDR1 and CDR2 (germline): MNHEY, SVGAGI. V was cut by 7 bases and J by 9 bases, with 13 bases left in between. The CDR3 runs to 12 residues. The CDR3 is CASTTVRGEQFF. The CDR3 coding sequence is TGTGCCAGCACCACAGTCCGGGGTGAGCAGTTCTTC.

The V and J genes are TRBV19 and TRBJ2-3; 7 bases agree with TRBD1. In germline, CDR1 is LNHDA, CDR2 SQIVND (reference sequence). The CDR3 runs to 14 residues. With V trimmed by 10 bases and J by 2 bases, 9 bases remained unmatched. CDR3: CATRTGQPTDTQYF. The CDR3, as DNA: TGTGCCACAAGGACAGGTCAACCCACAGATACGCAGTATTTT.

In DNA, the CDR3 is TGTGCCAGCAGCTTAGACAGGAGCACTGAAGCTTTCTTT. Translated, it gives CASSLDRSTEAFF. V gene TRBV7-3 combines with J gene TRBJ1-1; possible D gene TRBD1, 6 bases. The CDR3 has 13 amino acids. With 2 bases removed from V and 4 bases from J, the gap between germline ends came to 8 bases. Germline CDR1 SGHTA, CDR2 FQGTGA.

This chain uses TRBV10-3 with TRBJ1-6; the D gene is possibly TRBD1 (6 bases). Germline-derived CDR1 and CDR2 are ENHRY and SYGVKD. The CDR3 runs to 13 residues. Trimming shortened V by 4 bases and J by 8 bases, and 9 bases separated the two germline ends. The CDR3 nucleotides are TGTGCCATCAGTGGACAGGATGATTCACCCCTCCACTTT. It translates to CAISGQDDSPLHF.

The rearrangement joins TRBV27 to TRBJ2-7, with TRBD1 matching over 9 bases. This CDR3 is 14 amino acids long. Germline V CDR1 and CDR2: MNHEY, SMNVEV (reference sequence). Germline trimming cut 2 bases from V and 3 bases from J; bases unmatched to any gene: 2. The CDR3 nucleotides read TGTGCCAGCAGTTTACGACAGGGGGTCTACGAGCAGTACTTC. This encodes CASSLRQGVYEQYF.

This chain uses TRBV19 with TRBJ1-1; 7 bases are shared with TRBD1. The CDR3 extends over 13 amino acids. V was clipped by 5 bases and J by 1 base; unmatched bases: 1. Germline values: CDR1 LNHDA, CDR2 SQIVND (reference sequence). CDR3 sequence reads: CASSRTGNTEAFF. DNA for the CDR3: TGTGCCAGTAGTCGGACAGGGAACACTGAAGCTTTCTTT.

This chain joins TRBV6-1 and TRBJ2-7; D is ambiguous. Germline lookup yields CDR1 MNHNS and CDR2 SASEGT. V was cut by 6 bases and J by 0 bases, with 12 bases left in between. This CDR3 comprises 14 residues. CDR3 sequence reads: CASSPLKSSYEQYF. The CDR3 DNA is TGTGCCAGCAGCCCTCTGAAGAGCTCCTACGAGCAGTACTTC.

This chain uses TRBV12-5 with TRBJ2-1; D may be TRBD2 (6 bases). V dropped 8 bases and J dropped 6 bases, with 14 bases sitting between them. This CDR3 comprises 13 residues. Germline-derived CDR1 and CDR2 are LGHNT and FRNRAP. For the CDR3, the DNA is TGTGCTAGTCAGGTGGGGGACTTCAATGAGCAGTTCTTC. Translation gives CASQVGDFNEQFF.

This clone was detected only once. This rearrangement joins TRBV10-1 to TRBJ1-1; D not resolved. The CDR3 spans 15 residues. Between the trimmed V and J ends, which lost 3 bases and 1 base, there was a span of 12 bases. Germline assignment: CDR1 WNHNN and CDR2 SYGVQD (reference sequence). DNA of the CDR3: TGCGCCAGCAGTGAATTTCGTAGCCCGAACACTGAAGCTTTCTTT. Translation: CASSEFRSPNTEAFF.

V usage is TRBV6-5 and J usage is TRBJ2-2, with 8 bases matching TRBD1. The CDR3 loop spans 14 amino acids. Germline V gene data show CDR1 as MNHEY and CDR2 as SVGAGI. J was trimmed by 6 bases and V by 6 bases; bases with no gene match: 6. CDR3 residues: CASRQGEFAGELFF. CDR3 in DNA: TGTGCCAGCAGACAGGGGGAATTTGCCGGGGAGCTGTTTTTT.

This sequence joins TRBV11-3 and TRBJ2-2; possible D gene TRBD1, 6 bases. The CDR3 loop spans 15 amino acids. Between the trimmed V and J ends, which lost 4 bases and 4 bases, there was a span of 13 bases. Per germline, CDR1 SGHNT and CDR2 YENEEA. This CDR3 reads CASSSRDTGTGELFF. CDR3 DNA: TGTGCCAGCAGCTCCCGGGACACGGGCACCGGGGAGCTGTTTTTT.

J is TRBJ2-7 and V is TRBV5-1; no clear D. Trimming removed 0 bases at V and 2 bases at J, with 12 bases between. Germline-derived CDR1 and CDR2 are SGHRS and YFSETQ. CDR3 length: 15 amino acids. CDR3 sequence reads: CASSLGHTSPYEQYF. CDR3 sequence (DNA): TGCGCCAGCAGCTTGGGACACACTTCCCCCTACGAGCAGTACTTC.

The CDR3 loop is CASSFTGGPQHF. CDR3 bases: TGTGCCAGCAGCTTCACAGGGGGGCCCCAGCATTTT. The J gene is TRBJ1-5, the V gene TRBV5-4; 8 bases are shared with TRBD1. Germline V CDR1 and CDR2: SGHNT, YYREEE (reference sequence). This CDR3 has 12 amino acids. Trimming at V came to 2 bases and at J to 9 bases, leaving 1 base not matched to a gene.

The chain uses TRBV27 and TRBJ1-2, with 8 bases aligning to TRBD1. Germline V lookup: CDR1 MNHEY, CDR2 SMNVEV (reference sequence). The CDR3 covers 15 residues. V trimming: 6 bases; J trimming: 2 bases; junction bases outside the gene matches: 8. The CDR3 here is CASRQQGGRNYGYTF. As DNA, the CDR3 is TGTGCCAGCAGGCAACAGGGGGGGAGAAACTATGGCTACACCTTC.

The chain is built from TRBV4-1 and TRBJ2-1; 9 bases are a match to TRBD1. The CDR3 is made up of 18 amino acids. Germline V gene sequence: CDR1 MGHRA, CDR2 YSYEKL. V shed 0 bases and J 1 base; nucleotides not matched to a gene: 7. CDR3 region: CASSQDGTGTGSYNEQFF. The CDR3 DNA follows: TGCGCCAGCAGCCAAGATGGTACGGGGACAGGGTCCTACAATGAGCAGTTCTTC.